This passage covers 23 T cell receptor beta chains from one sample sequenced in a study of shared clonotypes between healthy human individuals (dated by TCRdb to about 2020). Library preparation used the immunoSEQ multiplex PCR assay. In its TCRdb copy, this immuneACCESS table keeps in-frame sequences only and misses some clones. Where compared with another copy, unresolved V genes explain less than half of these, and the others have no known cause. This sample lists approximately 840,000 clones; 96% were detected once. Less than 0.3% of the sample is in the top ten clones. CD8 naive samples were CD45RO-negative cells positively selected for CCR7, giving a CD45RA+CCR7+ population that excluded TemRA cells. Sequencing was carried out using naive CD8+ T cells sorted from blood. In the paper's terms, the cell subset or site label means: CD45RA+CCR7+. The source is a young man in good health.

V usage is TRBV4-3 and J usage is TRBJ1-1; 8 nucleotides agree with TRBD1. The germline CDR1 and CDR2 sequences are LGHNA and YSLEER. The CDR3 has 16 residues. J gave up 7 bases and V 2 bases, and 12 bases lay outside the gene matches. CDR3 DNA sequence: TGCGCCAGCAGCCAAAGCGCCGTTCGACAGGGGAGTGAAGCTTTCTTT. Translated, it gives CASSQSAVRQGSEAFF.

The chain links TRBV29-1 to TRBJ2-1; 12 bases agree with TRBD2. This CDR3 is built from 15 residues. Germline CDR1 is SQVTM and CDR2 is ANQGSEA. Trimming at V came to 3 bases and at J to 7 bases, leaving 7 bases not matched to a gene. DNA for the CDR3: TGCAGCGTTGAGTGGGCTAGCGGGAGGGAAAATGAGCAGTTCTTC. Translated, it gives CSVEWASGRENEQFF.

CDR3 region: CASSPSPQEGSRWEQFF. CDR3 nucleotide sequence: TGTGCCAGCAGTCCCAGCCCCCAGGAGGGGTCTCGCTGGGAGCAGTTCTTC. The chain carries TRBV7-9 and TRBJ2-1, with D possibly matching TRBD2 (6 bases). V lost 6 bases and J 10 bases, leaving 28 bases between the germline ends. Looked up from germline, CDR1 is SEHNR and CDR2 is FQNEAQ (reference sequence). The CDR3 length is 17 residues.

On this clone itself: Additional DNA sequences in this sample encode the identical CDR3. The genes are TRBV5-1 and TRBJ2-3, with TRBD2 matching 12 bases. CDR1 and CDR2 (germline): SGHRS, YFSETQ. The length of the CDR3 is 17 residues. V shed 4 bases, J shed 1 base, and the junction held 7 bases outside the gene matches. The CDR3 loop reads CASSLTTSGRRTDTQYF. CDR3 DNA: TGCGCCAGCAGCCTAACTACTAGCGGGAGGCGCACAGATACGCAGTATTTT.

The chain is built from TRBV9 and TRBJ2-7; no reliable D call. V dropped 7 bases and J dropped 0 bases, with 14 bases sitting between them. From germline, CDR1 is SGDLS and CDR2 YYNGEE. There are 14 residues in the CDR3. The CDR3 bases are TGTGCCAGCTCAAAAGATGGGGACTCCTACGAGCAGTACTTC. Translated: CASSKDGDSYEQYF.

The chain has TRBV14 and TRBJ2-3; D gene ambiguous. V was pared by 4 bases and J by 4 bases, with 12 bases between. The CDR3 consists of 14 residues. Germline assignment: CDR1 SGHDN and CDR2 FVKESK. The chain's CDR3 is CASSPPVRADTQYF. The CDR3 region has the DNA TGTGCCAGCAGCCCCCCAGTTCGTGCAGATACGCAGTATTTT.

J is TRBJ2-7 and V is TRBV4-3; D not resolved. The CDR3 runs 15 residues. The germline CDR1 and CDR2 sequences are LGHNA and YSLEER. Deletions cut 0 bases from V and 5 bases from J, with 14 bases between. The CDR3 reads CASSQDRSHVDEQYF. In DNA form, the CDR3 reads TGCGCCAGCAGCCAAGATAGGTCCCACGTCGACGAGCAGTACTTC.

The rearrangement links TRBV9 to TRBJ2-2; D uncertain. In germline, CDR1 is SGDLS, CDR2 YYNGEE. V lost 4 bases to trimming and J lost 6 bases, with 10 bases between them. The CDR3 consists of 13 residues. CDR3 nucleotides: TGTGCCAGCAGCCCAAGAAGGGCCGGGGAGCTGTTTTTT. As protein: CASSPRRAGELFF.

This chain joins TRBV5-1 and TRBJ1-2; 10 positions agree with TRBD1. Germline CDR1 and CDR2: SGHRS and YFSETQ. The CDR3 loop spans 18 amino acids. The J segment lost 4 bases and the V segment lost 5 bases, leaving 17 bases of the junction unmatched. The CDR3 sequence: CASSSGTGVLIQAYGYTF. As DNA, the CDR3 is TGCGCCAGCAGTTCCGGGACAGGGGTCCTCATTCAGGCCTATGGCTACACCTTC.

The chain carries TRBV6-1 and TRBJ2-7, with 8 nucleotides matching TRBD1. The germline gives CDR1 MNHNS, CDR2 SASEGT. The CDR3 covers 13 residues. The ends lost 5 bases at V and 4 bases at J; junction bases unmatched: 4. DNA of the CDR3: TGTGCCAGCAGTATCCGGACAGGGTACGAGCAGTACTTC. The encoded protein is CASSIRTGYEQYF.

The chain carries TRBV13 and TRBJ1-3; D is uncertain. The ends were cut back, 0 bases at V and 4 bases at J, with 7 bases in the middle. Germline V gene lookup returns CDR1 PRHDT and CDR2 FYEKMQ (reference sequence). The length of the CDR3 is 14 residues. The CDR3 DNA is TGTGCCAGCAGCTTAGGCAGGCGGGGAAACACCATATATTTT. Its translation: CASSLGRRGNTIYF.

The CDR3 sequence is CASSQHQRSGGYEQYF. CDR3 sequence (DNA): TGTGCCAGCAGCCAACACCAAAGGTCCGGGGGCTACGAGCAGTACTTC. J is TRBJ2-7 and V is TRBV9, with a weak D call TRBD2 (6 bases). V gave up 4 bases and J gave up 3 bases, with 20 bases separating them. CDR3 length: 16 residues. CDR1 is SGDLS, CDR2 YYNGEE, per germline. The full variable domain, completed using reference TRBV9 and TRBJ2-7, is DSGVTQTPKHLITATGQRVTLRCSPRSGDLSVYWYQQSLDQGLQFLIQYYNGEERAKGNILERFSAQQFPDLHSELNLSSLELGDSALYFCASSQHQRSGGYEQYFGPGTRLTVT.

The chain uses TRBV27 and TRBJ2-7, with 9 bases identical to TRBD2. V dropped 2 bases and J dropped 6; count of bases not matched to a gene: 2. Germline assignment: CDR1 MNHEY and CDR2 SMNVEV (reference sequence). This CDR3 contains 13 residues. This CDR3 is CASSLGGRAEQYF. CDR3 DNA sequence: TGTGCCAGCAGTTTAGGCGGGAGGGCCGAGCAGTACTTC.

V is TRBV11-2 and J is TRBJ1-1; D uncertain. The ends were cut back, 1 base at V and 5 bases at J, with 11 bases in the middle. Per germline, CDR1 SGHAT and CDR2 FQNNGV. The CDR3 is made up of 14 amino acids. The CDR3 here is CASSLVPRGTEAFF. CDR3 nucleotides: TGTGCCAGCAGCTTAGTTCCTCGGGGAACTGAAGCTTTCTTT.

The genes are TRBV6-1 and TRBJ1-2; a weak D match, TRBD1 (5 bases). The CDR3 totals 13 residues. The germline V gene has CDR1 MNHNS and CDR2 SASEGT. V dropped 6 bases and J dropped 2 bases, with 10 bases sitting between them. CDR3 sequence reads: CASRGTANYGYTF. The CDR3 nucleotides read TGTGCCAGCAGAGGGACCGCAAACTATGGCTACACCTTC.

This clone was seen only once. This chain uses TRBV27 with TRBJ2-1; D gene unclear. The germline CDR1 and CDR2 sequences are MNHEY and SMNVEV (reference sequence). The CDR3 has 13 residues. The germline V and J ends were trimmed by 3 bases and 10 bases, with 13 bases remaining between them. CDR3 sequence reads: CASSLQRNTEQFF. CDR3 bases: TGTGCCAGCAGTTTGCAGAGGAATACGGAGCAGTTCTTC.

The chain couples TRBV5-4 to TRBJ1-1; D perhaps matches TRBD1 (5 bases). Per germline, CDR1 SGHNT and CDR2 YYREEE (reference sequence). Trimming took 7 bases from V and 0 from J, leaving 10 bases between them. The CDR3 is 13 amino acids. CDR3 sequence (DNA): TGTGCCAGCCGGGACTACTTGAACACTGAAGCTTTCTTT. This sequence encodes CASRDYLNTEAFF.

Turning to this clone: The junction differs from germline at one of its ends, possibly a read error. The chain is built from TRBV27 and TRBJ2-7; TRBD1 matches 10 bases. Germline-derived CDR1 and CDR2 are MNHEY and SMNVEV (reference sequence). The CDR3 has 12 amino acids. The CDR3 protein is CGTGVSSYEQYF. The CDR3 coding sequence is TGCGGGACAGGGGTCAGCTCCTACGAGCAGTACTTC.

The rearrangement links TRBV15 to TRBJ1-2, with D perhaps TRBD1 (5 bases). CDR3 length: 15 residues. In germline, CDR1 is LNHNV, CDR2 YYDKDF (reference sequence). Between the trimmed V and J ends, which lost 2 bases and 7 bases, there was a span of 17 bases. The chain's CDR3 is CATSRPTGTLSGYTF. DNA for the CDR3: TGTGCCACCAGCAGACCGACCGGGACTTTGAGTGGCTACACCTTC.

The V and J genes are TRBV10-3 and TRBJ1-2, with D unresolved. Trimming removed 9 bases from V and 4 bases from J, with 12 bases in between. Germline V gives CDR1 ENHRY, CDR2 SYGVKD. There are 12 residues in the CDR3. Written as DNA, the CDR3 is TGTGCCATTCCCGGGCGCTCCTATGGCTACACCTTC. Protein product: CAIPGRSYGYTF.

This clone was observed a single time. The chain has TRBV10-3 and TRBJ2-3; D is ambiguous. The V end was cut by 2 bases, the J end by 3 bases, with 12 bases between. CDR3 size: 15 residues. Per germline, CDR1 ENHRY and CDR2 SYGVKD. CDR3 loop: CAISEPITGTDTQYF. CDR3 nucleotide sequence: TGTGCCATCAGTGAGCCTATAACTGGAACAGATACGCAGTATTTT.

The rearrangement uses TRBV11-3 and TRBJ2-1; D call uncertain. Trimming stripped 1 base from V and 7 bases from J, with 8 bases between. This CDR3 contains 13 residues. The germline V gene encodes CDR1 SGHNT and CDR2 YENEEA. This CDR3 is CASSLAGENEQFF. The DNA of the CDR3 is TGTGCCAGCAGCTTAGCCGGAGAGAATGAGCAGTTCTTC.

CDR3 DNA: TGTGCCAGCAGGGAGGGGTTCTACGAGCAGTACTTC. As protein: CASREGFYEQYF. This rearrangement joins TRBV2 to TRBJ2-7; D possibly corresponds to TRBD2 (6 bases). CDR3 length: 12 amino acids. Germline V gene data show CDR1 as SNHLY and CDR2 as FYNNEI. Trimming left V 6 bases short and J 3 bases short, with 9 bases between.